This TCR beta chain originates from a study of spatial heterogeneity in lung cancer. TCRdb reprocessed the 5' RACE reads via MiXCR and lists one record per CDR3 protein. This table has a few thousand distinct CDR3 sequences, under 7% appearing once. Judged by abundance, this clonotype is medium-sized. Its specificity is not known. Noted time point: sample taken at primary tumor resection. Germline loops: CDR1 MNHNY, CDR2 SVGAGI (reference sequence). This CDR3 is built from 11 residues. The V end was cut by 2 bases, the J end by 6 bases, with 4 bases between. Notes on the study in general: Expanded alpha and beta TCR counts within tumors tracked tumor mutation counts.

The receptor was derived from a female donor with early-stage non-small cell lung cancer. The chain uses TRBV6-6 and TRBJ1-2; D is ambiguous. Sample: lung tumor tissue, taken at surgery. CDR3: CASSYRDGYTF. As DNA, the CDR3 is TGTGCCAGCAGTTACAGGGATGGCTACACCTTC.